Listed here are 9 T cell receptor beta chains from one sample, sequenced in a study of regulatory T cells in long-lasting Graves disease. Time point described: persistent/refractory GD, antithyroid drugs over 5 years with positive TRAb. The TCR library was made from RNA extracted from PBMCs. Both iRepertoire HTBI primers and Arm-PCR of CDR3 regions were used to build the TCR beta libraries. TCRdb recomputed calls from the multiplex PCR reads with MiXCR, one row per CDR3 protein. This table has 300,000 or so distinct CDR3 sequences, about 20% appearing once. The sample was peripheral blood mononuclear cells (PBMCs), taken when the disease was refractory, from a patient treated with antithyroid drugs. Receptors were obtained from a female donor with Graves disease.

Ten or more counts support this clonotype. This chain links TRBV3-1 with TRBJ1-4, with a weak D call TRBD1 (5 bases). Germline V gene sequence: CDR1 LGHDT, CDR2 YNNKEL (reference sequence). CDR3 length: 13 amino acids. V was shortened by 7 bases and J by 8 bases, with 14 bases between the two germline ends. The CDR3 coding sequence is TGTGCCAGCAACCCCGGGGGTGAAGAAAAACTGTTTTTT. Protein: CASNPGGEEKLFF.

Ten or more counts support this clonotype. The chain uses TRBV18 and TRBJ1-2; D is undetermined. The germline V and J ends were trimmed by 0 bases and 8 bases, with 10 bases remaining between them. From germline, CDR1 is KGHSH and CDR2 LQKENI. The CDR3 extends over 13 amino acids. The CDR3 nucleotides are TGTGCCAGCTCACCACCGTTTCGTACAGGCTACACCTTC. This codes for CASSPPFRTGYTF.

This chain uses TRBV5-1 with TRBJ1-1; the match to TRBD1 covers 7 bases. V was clipped by 3 bases and J by 5 bases; unmatched bases: 10. Germline V gene lookup returns CDR1 SGHRS and CDR2 YFSETQ. The length of the CDR3 is 15 residues. This CDR3 is CASSSDGKTGTEAFF. The CDR3 region has the DNA TGCGCCAGCAGCTCCGATGGGAAGACAGGGACTGAAGCTTTCTTT.

The chain couples TRBV7-2 to TRBJ1-5; 8 bases are shared with TRBD1. The CDR3 has 14 amino acids. V was clipped by 4 bases and J by 4 bases; unmatched bases: 3. Germline CDR1 SGHTA, CDR2 FQGNSA. The CDR3 sequence is CASSYRTGNQPQHF. In DNA, the CDR3 is TGTGCCAGCAGCTACAGGACAGGGAATCAGCCCCAGCATTTT. Based on the CDR3 plus reference TRBV7-2 and TRBJ1-5, the full variable domain is GAGVSQSPSNKVTEKGKDVELRCDPISGHTALYWYRQSLGQGLEFLIYFQGNSAPDKSGLPSDRFSAERTGGSVSTLTIQRTQQEDSAVYLCASSYRTGNQPQHFGDGTRLSIL.

The chain joins TRBV11-3 to TRBJ2-7; either TRBD1 or TRBD2 may supply D (6 bases each). This CDR3 has 14 amino acids. V dropped 1 base and J dropped 5 bases, with 12 bases sitting between them. CDR1 and CDR2 (germline): SGHNT, YENEEA. CDR3 sequence: CASSLVWGADEQYF. For the CDR3, the DNA is TGTGCCAGCAGCTTAGTGTGGGGGGCCGACGAGCAGTACTTC.

The rearrangement links TRBV4-1 to TRBJ1-1, with a weak D call TRBD1 (5 bases). The CDR3 spans 17 residues. Trimming left V 0 bases short and J 0 bases short, with 14 bases between. CDR1 is MGHRA, CDR2 YSYEKL, per germline. CDR3 residues: CASSQEGDRRLNTEAFF. DNA of the CDR3: TGCGCCAGCAGCCAAGAAGGGGATAGACGGTTGAACACTGAAGCTTTCTTT.

The chain joins TRBV6-9 to TRBJ2-7; D is unresolved. The germline gives CDR1 MNHGY, CDR2 SVAAGI. The CDR3 is 14 amino acids. V shed 3 bases and J shed 2 bases, with 11 bases lying between them. The CDR3 nucleotides read TGTGCCAGCAGTTACGGGTCAGACACCTACGAGCAGTACTTC. Translating gives CASSYGSDTYEQYF.

The sample holds many counts of this clonotype. This chain joins TRBV2 and TRBJ1-6, with D tentatively TRBD1 (5 bases). Germline lookup yields CDR1 SNHLY and CDR2 FYNNEI. Trimming pared 6 bases from V and 6 bases from J, leaving 6 bases between. There are 12 residues in the CDR3. In DNA form, the CDR3 reads TGTGCCAGCAGGACAGTTAATTCACCCCTCCACTTT. Its protein product is CASRTVNSPLHF. Complete variable domain (other parts from reference TRBV2 and TRBJ1-6): EPEVTQTPSHQVTQMGQEVILRCVPISNHLYFYWYRQILGQKVEFLVSFYNNEISEKSEIFDDQFSVERPDGSNFTLKIRSTKLEDSAMYFCASRTVNSPLHFGNGTRLTVT.

Many counts were recorded for this clonotype. The V and J genes are TRBV15 and TRBJ1-1; D is perhaps TRBD1 (6 bases). This CDR3 is 15 amino acids long. Germline V gives CDR1 LNHNV, CDR2 YYDKDF (reference sequence). Trimming pared 1 base from V and 7 bases from J, leaving 16 bases between. This CDR3 reads CATSRGWGPAREAFF. The CDR3 DNA follows: TGTGCCACCAGCAGAGGGTGGGGGCCGGCCCGTGAAGCTTTCTTT.